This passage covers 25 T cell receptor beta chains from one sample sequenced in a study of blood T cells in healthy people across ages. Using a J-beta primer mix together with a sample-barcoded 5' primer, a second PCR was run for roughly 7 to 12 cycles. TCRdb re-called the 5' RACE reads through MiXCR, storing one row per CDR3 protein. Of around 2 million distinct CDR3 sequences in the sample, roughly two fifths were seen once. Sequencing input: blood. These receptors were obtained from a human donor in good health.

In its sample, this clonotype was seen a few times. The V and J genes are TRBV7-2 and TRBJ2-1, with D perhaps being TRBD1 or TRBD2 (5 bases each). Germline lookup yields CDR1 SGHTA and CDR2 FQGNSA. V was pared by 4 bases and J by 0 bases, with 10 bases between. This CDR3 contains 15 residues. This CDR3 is CASSSGPISYNEQFF. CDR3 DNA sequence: TGTGCCAGCAGCTCGGGACCAATCTCCTACAATGAGCAGTTCTTC.

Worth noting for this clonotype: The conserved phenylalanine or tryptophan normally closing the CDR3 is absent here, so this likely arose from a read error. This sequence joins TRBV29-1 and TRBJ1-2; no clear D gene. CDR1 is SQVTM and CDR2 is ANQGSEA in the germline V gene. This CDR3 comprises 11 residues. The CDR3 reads CSVNIRDGYTL. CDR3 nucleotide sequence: TGCAGTGTCAACATCCGGGATGGCTACACCTTA.

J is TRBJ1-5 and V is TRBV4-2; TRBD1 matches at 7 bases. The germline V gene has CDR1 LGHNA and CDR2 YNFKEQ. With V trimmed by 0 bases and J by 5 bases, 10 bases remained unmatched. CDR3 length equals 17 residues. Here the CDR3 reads CASSQDLVGQTYQPQHF. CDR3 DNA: TGTGCCAGCAGCCAAGATCTTGTGGGACAGACCTATCAGCCCCAGCATTTT.

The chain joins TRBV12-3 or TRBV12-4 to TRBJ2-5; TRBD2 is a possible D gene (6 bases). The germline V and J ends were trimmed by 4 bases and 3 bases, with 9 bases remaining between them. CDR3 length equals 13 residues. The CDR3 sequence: CASSSTRKETQYF. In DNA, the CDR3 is TGTGCCAGCAGTTCGACTAGGAAAGAGACCCAGTACTTC.

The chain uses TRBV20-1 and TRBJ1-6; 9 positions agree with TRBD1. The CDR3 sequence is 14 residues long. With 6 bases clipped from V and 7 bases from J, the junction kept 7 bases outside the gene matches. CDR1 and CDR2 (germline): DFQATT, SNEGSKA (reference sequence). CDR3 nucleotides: TGCAGTGCCCTACAGGGGGCAATGAATTCACCCCTCCACTTT. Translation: CSALQGAMNSPLHF.

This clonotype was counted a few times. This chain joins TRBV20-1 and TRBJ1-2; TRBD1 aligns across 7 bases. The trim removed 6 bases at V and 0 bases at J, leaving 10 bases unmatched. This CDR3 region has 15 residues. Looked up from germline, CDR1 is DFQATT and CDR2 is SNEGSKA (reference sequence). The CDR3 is CSAPMGQMTNYGYTF. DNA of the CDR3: TGCAGTGCACCGATGGGACAGATGACTAACTATGGCTACACCTTC.

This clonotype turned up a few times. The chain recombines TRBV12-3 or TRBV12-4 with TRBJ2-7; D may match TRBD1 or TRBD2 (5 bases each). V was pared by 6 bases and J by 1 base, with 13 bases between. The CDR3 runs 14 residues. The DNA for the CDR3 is TGTGCCAGCAGACTGGGGGTTTCGTCCTACGAGCAGTACTTC. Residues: CASRLGVSSYEQYF.

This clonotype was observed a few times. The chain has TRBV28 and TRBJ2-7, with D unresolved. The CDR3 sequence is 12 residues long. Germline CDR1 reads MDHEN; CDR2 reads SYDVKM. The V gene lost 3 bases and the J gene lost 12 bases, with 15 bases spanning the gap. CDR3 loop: CASSLRYSVLYF. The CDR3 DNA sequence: TGTGCCAGCAGTTTGCGGTACTCGGTTTTGTACTTC.

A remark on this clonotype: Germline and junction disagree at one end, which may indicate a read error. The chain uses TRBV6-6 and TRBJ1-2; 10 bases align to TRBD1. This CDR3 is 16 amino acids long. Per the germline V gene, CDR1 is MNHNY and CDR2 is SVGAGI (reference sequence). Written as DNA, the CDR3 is TGTGCCAGCAGTTACCCCGGGACAGGGGCTAACTATGACTACACCTTC. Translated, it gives CASSYPGTGANYDYTF.

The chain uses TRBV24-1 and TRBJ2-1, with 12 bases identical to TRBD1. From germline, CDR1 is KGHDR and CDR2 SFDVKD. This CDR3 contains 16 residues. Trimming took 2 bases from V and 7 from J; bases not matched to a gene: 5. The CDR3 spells CATSDWDRGRVNEQFF. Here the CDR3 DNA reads TGTGCCACCAGTGATTGGGACAGGGGGCGCGTTAATGAGCAGTTCTTC.

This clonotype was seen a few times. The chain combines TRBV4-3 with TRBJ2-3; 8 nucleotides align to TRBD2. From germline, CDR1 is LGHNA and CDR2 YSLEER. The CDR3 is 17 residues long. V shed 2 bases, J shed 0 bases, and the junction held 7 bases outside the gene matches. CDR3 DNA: TGCGCCAGCAGCCAATTACCGGGACTAGGGAGCACAGATACGCAGTATTTT. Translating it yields CASSQLPGLGSTDTQYF.

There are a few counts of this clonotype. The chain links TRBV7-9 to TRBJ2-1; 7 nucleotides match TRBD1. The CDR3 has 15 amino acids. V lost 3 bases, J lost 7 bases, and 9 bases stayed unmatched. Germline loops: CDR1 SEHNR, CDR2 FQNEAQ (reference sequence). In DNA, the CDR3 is TGTGCCAGCAGCTTTAACAGGGGAGACCCTAATGAGCAGTTCTTC. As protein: CASSFNRGDPNEQFF.

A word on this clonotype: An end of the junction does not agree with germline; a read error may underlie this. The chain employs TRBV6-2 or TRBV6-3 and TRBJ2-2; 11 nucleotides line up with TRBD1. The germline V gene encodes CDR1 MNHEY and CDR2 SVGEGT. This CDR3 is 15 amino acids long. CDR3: CASNYRGQGAGELFF. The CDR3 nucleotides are TGTGCCAGCAATTACCGGGGACAGGGGGCCGGGGAGCTGTTTTTT.

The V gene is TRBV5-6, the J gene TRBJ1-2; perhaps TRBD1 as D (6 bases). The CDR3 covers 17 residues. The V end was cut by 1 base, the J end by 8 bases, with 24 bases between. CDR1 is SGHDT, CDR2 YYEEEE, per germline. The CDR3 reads CASSLSPGMGDRQGYTF. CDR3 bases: TGTGCCAGCAGCTTGAGTCCCGGAATGGGAGACAGGCAAGGCTACACCTTC. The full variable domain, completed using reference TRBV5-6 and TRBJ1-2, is DAGVTQSPTHLIKTRGQQVTLRCSPKSGHDTVSWYQQALGQGPQFIFQYYEEEERQRGNFPDRFSGHQFPNYSSELNVNALLLGDSALYLCASSLSPGMGDRQGYTFGSGTRLTVV.

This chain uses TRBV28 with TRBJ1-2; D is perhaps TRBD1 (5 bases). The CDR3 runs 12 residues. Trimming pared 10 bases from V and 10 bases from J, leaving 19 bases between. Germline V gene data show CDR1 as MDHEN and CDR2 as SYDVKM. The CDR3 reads CATGRDPRYYTF. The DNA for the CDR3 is TGTGCCACCGGCCGGGACCCCCGGTACTACACCTTC.

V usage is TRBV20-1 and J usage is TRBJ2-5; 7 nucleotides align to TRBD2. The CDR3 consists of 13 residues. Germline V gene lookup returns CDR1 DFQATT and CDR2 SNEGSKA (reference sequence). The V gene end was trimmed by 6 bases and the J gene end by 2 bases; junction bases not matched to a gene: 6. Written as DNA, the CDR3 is TGCAGTGCCCTATGGGGAGGGCAAGAGACCCAGTACTTC. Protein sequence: CSALWGGQETQYF.

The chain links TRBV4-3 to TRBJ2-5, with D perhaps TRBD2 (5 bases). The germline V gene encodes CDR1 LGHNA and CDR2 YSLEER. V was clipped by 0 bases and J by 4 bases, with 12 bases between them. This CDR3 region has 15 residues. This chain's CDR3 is CASSQDDTRVETQYF. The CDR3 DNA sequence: TGCGCCAGCAGCCAAGATGATACTAGAGTAGAGACCCAGTACTTC.

The CDR3 spells CASSLSKGTGNTIYF. CDR3 DNA sequence: TGTGCCAGCAGTCTGTCGAAGGGTACTGGAAACACCATATATTTT. The chain carries TRBV3-1 and TRBJ1-3; D is ambiguous. This CDR3 has 15 residues. Germline V lookup: CDR1 LGHDT, CDR2 YNNKEL (reference sequence). The V end lost 6 bases, the J end lost 2 bases, and 14 bases lay between the germline ends.

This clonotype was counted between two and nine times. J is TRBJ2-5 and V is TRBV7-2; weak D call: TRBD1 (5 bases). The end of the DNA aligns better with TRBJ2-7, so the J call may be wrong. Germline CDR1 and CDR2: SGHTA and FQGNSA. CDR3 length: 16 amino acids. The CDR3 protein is CASSPDIYVTYYEQYF. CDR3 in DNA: TGTGCCAGCAGCCCGGACATATACGTAACCTACTACGAGCAGTACTTC.

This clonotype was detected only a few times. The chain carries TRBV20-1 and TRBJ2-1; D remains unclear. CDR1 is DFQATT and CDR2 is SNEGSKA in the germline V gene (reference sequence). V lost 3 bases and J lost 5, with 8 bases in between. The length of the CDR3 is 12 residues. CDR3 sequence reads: CSARTIHNEQFF. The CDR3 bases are TGCAGTGCTAGGACAATCCACAATGAGCAGTTCTTC.

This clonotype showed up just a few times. The CDR3 DNA sequence: TGTGCCAGCAGGGACGGCGGGAATGAGCAGTTCTTC. Protein sequence: CASRDGGNEQFF. The V call is TRBV6-5, the J call TRBJ2-1; TRBD2 is a possible D gene (5 bases). The germline V and J ends were trimmed by 6 bases and 7 bases, with 10 bases remaining between them. The CDR3 sequence is 12 residues long. Germline values: CDR1 MNHEY, CDR2 SVGAGI.

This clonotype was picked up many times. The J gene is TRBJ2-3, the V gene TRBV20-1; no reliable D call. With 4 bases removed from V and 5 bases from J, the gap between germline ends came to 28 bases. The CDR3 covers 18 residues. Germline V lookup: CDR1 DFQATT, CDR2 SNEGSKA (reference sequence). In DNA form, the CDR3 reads TGCAGTGCTACCGATTTCCTCGCACCTAGTTACGCAAGAGATACGCAGTATTTT. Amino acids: CSATDFLAPSYARDTQYF.

The DNA of the CDR3 is TGCAGCGTTGAAAAGGGCGATTACTATGGCTACACCTTC. Translated: CSVEKGDYYGYTF. The J gene is TRBJ1-2, the V gene TRBV29-1; D unresolved. The CDR3 has 13 amino acids. V was clipped by 2 bases and J by 3 bases, with 10 bases between them. Germline CDR1 and CDR2: SQVTM and ANQGSEA.

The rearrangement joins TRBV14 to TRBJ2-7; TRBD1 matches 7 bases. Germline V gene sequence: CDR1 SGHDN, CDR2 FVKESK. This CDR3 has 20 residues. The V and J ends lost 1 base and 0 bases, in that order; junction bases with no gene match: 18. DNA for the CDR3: TGTGCCAGCAGCCAAGGAAGGGGGCACCGGACCCAGACGAGCTCCTACGAGCAGTACTTC. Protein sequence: CASSQGRGHRTQTSSYEQYF.

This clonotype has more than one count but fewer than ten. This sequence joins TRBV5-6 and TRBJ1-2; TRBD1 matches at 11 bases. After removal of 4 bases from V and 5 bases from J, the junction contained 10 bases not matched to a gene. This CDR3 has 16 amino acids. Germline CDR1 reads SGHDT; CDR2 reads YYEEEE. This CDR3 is CASSPGTGGPLYGYTF. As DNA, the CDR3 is TGTGCCAGCAGCCCAGGGACAGGGGGTCCTTTATATGGCTACACCTTC.